Presented here are 30 T cell receptor beta chains from one specimen sequenced in a study of sequential checkpoint blockade in melanoma. Profiling relied on immunoSEQ multiplex PCR, and the TCRdb table lists in-frame clones only, not all of them. This table holds under 25,000 clones, around 80% found once. The sample's treatment: randomized to nivolumab then ipilimumab (arm A) or the reverse (arm B). Sequencing was performed on CD8+ T cells sorted from blood (inferred from file names), taken from a patient given nivolumab and ipilimumab in sequence. The receptors were sampled from a human donor with melanoma.

The chain joins TRBV28 to TRBJ2-7, with TRBD2 identical over 9 bases. V lost 11 bases to trimming and J lost 6 bases; unmatched junction nucleotides: 8. The germline V gene encodes CDR1 MDHEN and CDR2 SYDVKM. The CDR3 has 12 amino acids. Here the CDR3 DNA reads TGTGCCTCCAAGCGGGAGGCACTCGAGCAGTACTTC. Protein product: CASKREALEQYF.

This chain uses TRBV19 with TRBJ1-1; D perhaps matches TRBD1 (5 bases). Trimming stripped 4 bases from V and 2 bases from J, with 23 bases between. The germline gives CDR1 LNHDA, CDR2 SQIVND (reference sequence). The CDR3 consists of 18 residues. CDR3: CASSTPPGGLGTNTEAFF. The CDR3 nucleotides are TGTGCCAGTAGTACCCCGCCCGGGGGTCTGGGCACTAACACTGAAGCTTTCTTT.

This chain uses TRBV7-9 with TRBJ2-7; possibly TRBD1 for D (6 bases). The CDR3 is 15 amino acids. Trimming took 5 bases from V and 4 from J, leaving 18 bases between them. Looked up from germline, CDR1 is SEHNR and CDR2 is FQNEAQ (reference sequence). The CDR3 region has the DNA TGTGCCAGCAGCAACCCCTGGGGGCCCGCTTACGAGCAGTACTTC. It codes for CASSNPWGPAYEQYF.

The V call is TRBV28, the J call TRBJ2-7, with TRBD1 identical over 9 bases. The CDR3 length is 13 residues. Germline V gives CDR1 MDHEN, CDR2 SYDVKM. J lost 6 bases, V lost 6 bases, and 6 bases had no gene match. The CDR3 reads CASRYGTGFEQYF. CDR3 nucleotide sequence: TGTGCCAGCAGGTACGGGACAGGGTTCGAGCAGTACTTC.

The chain carries TRBV27 and TRBJ1-5; D is unclear. The CDR3 is made up of 14 amino acids. Per germline, CDR1 MNHEY and CDR2 SMNVEV (reference sequence). V gave up 5 bases and J gave up 7 bases, with 15 bases separating them. The CDR3 loop is CASSLALTGQPQHF. The DNA for the CDR3 is TGTGCCAGCAGTCTCGCCCTAACGGGGCAGCCCCAGCATTTT.

This clone was counted a few times. J is TRBJ2-1 and V is TRBV19; the match to TRBD2 covers 8 bases. CDR1 and CDR2 from the germline V gene are LNHDA and SQIVND (reference sequence). Trimming removed 2 bases from V and 4 bases from J; junction bases left unmatched: 4. The CDR3 length is 15 residues. Here the CDR3 reads CASSISSGDYNEQFF. In DNA, the CDR3 is TGTGCCAGTAGTATAAGTAGCGGGGATTACAATGAGCAGTTCTTC.

The V gene is TRBV27, the J gene TRBJ2-7; tentatively, D is TRBD2 (6 bases). CDR3 size: 14 residues. V was pared by 3 bases and J by 3 bases, with 12 bases between. Germline assignment: CDR1 MNHEY and CDR2 SMNVEV (reference sequence). In DNA, the CDR3 is TGTGCCAGCAGTTTTGGGCGGGATTACTACGAGCAGTACTTC. Translated: CASSFGRDYYEQYF.

The chain uses TRBV9 and TRBJ1-6; 9 nucleotides align to TRBD1. Losses at the gene ends were 2 bases for V and 9 bases for J; bases not matched to a gene: 12. The CDR3 totals 17 residues. Looked up from germline, CDR1 is SGDLS and CDR2 is YYNGEE. Written as DNA, the CDR3 is TGTGCCAGCAGCGTCCGATCAGGGACAGGGAAAGGTTCACCCCTCCACTTT. It specifies CASSVRSGTGKGSPLHF.

This chain joins TRBV13 and TRBJ1-5, with 9 bases matching TRBD1. V gave up 0 bases and J gave up 2 bases; unmatched junction bases: 5. Germline CDR1 and CDR2: PRHDT and FYEKMQ (reference sequence). The CDR3 spans 17 residues. Here the CDR3 reads CASSLGGQGGGNQPQHF. The CDR3 DNA sequence: TGTGCCAGCAGCTTAGGGGGACAGGGAGGGGGCAATCAGCCCCAGCATTTT.

CDR3 region: CASSFRTSVGEQYF. CDR3 DNA: TGTGCCAGCAGCTTCAGAACTAGCGTCGGCGAGCAGTACTTC. The V gene is TRBV7-8, the J gene TRBJ2-7; 7 positions agree with TRBD2. J gave up 6 bases and V 3 bases, and 8 bases lay outside the gene matches. There are 14 residues in the CDR3. Per the germline V gene, CDR1 is SGHVS and CDR2 is FQNEAQ.

This clone was seen only a few times. J is TRBJ2-2 and V is TRBV6-1; D possibly corresponds to TRBD1 (6 bases). Between the trimmed V and J ends, which lost 5 bases and 3 bases, there was a span of 10 bases. This CDR3 is 14 amino acids long. Germline-derived CDR1 and CDR2 are MNHNS and SASEGT. CDR3: CASSWGPHTGELFF. CDR3 sequence (DNA): TGTGCCAGCAGTTGGGGGCCGCACACCGGGGAGCTGTTTTTT.

The chain joins TRBV6-1 to TRBJ1-5, with a tentative D call TRBD1 (5 bases). The CDR3 covers 12 residues. V gave up 6 bases and J gave up 3 bases, with 6 bases separating them. Per germline, CDR1 MNHNS and CDR2 SASEGT. The DNA for the CDR3 is TGTGCCAGCAGGGGACTCAATCAGCCCCAGCATTTT. Translating it yields CASRGLNQPQHF.

The chain combines TRBV6-5 with TRBJ2-7; D is perhaps TRBD1 (5 bases). Per the germline V gene, CDR1 is MNHEY and CDR2 is SVGAGI. V lost 5 bases to trimming and J lost 13 bases, with 18 bases between them. The CDR3 totals 12 residues. CDR3 sequence reads: CASSPDRWLFYF. Here the CDR3 DNA reads TGTGCCAGCAGTCCTGACAGATGGTTGTTCTACTTC.

V gene TRBV27 combines with J gene TRBJ1-2; D unclear. Germline loops: CDR1 MNHEY, CDR2 SMNVEV (reference sequence). Trimming removed 2 bases from V and 0 bases from J, with 31 bases in between. The CDR3 extends over 22 amino acids. CDR3 sequence: CASSLGRGSPQQRGPTNYGYTF. The CDR3 coding sequence is TGTGCCAGCAGTTTAGGCCGCGGGTCCCCCCAACAGCGAGGGCCTACTAACTATGGCTACACCTTC.

The gene calls are TRBV2 and TRBJ2-7; the D gene is possibly TRBD2 (5 bases). Germline V gene sequence: CDR1 SNHLY, CDR2 FYNNEI. The V gene lost 7 bases and the J gene lost 0 bases, with 16 bases spanning the gap. The CDR3 spans 15 residues. CDR3 residues: CASTPLEDSSYEQYF. CDR3 DNA sequence: TGTGCCAGCACTCCTCTGGAGGATAGCTCCTACGAGCAGTACTTC.

The V call is TRBV19, the J call TRBJ1-2; no clear D gene. Trimming removed 3 bases from V and 1 base from J, with 9 bases in between. The germline gives CDR1 LNHDA, CDR2 SQIVND (reference sequence). This CDR3 is built from 14 residues. CDR3 bases: TGTGCCAGTAGTATTGGAGTGGATAACTATGGCTACACCTTC. Protein sequence: CASSIGVDNYGYTF.

The table lists this clone with a few counts. The rearrangement links TRBV13 to TRBJ2-7; 7 bases map to TRBD1. With 4 bases clipped from V and 6 bases from J, the junction kept 6 bases outside the gene matches. CDR1 and CDR2 from the germline V gene are PRHDT and FYEKMQ (reference sequence). This CDR3 comprises 13 residues. The DNA for the CDR3 is TGTGCCAGCAGCTCGACAGGGTATGGCGAGCAGTACTTC. It encodes CASSSTGYGEQYF.

The rearrangement joins TRBV5-8 to TRBJ2-7, with D unresolved. The germline V and J ends were trimmed by 2 bases and 2 bases, with 11 bases remaining between them. The germline V gene has CDR1 SGHTS and CDR2 YDEGEE. The CDR3 has 14 residues. The CDR3 protein is CASSLFPGTYEQYF. The CDR3 DNA follows: TGTGCCAGCAGCTTATTTCCCGGTACCTACGAGCAGTACTTC.

The V and J genes are TRBV28 and TRBJ2-7; a possible D gene is TRBD2 (5 bases). The germline CDR1 and CDR2 sequences are MDHEN and SYDVKM. V shed 4 bases and J shed 3 bases, with 16 bases lying between them. CDR3 length: 15 residues. Here the CDR3 DNA reads TGTGCCAGCAGTTCCATCGACCACGGGGACTACGAGCAGTACTTC. Protein product: CASSSIDHGDYEQYF.

This clone occurred once. V usage is TRBV7-8 and J usage is TRBJ1-1; 8 bases align to TRBD1. J lost 4 bases, V lost 3 bases, and 10 bases had no gene match. CDR3 length: 16 amino acids. Looked up from germline, CDR1 is SGHVS and CDR2 is FQNEAQ. Here the CDR3 DNA reads TGTGCCAGCAGCTTCCTGACAGGGGTTCGGGGCACTGAAGCTTTCTTT. Amino acid sequence: CASSFLTGVRGTEAFF.

The CDR3 loop is CSVEQRSNEQYF. CDR3 DNA sequence: TGCAGCGTTGAGCAGCGTTCTAACGAGCAGTACTTC. V gene TRBV29-1 combines with J gene TRBJ2-7; no definite D call. Germline V gene lookup returns CDR1 SQVTM and CDR2 ANQGSEA. Trimming shortened V by 3 bases and J by 5 bases, and 11 bases separated the two germline ends. This CDR3 is built from 12 residues.

The table lists this clone with a few counts. The chain combines TRBV29-1 with TRBJ1-2, with D perhaps matching TRBD1 (6 bases). The V gene lost 8 bases and the J gene lost 3 bases, with 13 bases spanning the gap. This CDR3 spans 12 amino acids. The germline V gene encodes CDR1 SQVTM and CDR2 ANQGSEA. CDR3 sequence (DNA): TGCAGCACACAGGGAGAAGACTATGGCTACACCTTC. Its translation is CSTQGEDYGYTF.

The V call is TRBV7-2, the J call TRBJ1-1, with TRBD1 as a possible D gene (5 bases). The V gene lost 2 bases and the J gene lost 5 bases, with 15 bases spanning the gap. The germline V gene has CDR1 SGHTA and CDR2 FQGNSA. The CDR3 extends over 15 amino acids. CDR3 coding DNA: TGTGCCAGCAGCTTATCGGCCTGGGGGGGTACTGAAGCTTTCTTT. Its protein product is CASSLSAWGGTEAFF.

The genes are TRBV29-1 and TRBJ2-7; tentatively, D is TRBD1 (6 bases). This CDR3 contains 11 residues. V dropped 7 bases and J dropped 7 bases, with 14 bases sitting between them. CDR1 and CDR2 from the germline V gene are SQVTM and ANQGSEA. The CDR3 here is CSGTGIGEQYF. CDR3 sequence (DNA): TGCAGCGGTACAGGGATCGGGGAGCAGTACTTC.

The chain carries TRBV29-1 and TRBJ1-5, with D possibly matching TRBD1 (5 bases). The CDR3 contains 13 residues. Germline V gene sequence: CDR1 SQVTM, CDR2 ANQGSEA. V lost 3 bases to trimming and J lost 4 bases, with 10 bases between them. This chain's CDR3 is CSVDGARNQPQHF. The CDR3 DNA sequence: TGCAGCGTTGATGGGGCTCGGAATCAGCCCCAGCATTTT.

The CDR3, as DNA: TGTGCCAGCAGTTACGGTTACCGAGAGGATCAGCCCCAGCATTTT. It yields the protein CASSYGYREDQPQHF. This sequence joins TRBV6-6 and TRBJ1-5; D ambiguous. Germline V gene lookup returns CDR1 MNHNY and CDR2 SVGAGI (reference sequence). Trimming left V 2 bases short and J 5 bases short, with 13 bases between. CDR3 length equals 15 residues.

The sample holds a few counts of this clone. The V and J genes are TRBV6-5 and TRBJ1-1; TRBD1 is a possible D gene (6 bases). Trimming cost V 6 bases and J 0 bases, with 11 bases left between them. Germline CDR1 MNHEY, CDR2 SVGAGI. CDR3 length equals 14 residues. The CDR3 here is CASRWDNMNTEAFF. CDR3 bases: TGTGCCAGCAGGTGGGACAACATGAACACTGAAGCTTTCTTT.

The chain has TRBV5-6 and TRBJ1-2, with 9 positions matching TRBD1. The CDR3 covers 14 residues. In germline, CDR1 is SGHDT, CDR2 YYEEEE. Trimming removed 0 bases from V and 4 bases from J; junction bases left unmatched: 1. CDR3 region: CASSLAQGAYGYTF. In nucleotides, the CDR3 is TGTGCCAGCAGCTTGGCACAGGGGGCCTATGGCTACACCTTC.

This clone was found a few times. This rearrangement joins TRBV4-1 to TRBJ1-5; D call uncertain. The V end lost 0 bases, the J end lost 0 bases, and 9 bases lay between the germline ends. Germline CDR1 and CDR2: MGHRA and YSYEKL. CDR3 size: 16 residues. CDR3 in DNA: TGCGCCAGCAGCCAAGATCACAGACCTAGCAATCAGCCCCAGCATTTT. This sequence encodes CASSQDHRPSNQPQHF.

The V and J genes are TRBV28 and TRBJ2-7; 13 bases map to TRBD2. V lost 6 bases, J lost 3 bases, and 5 bases stayed unmatched. Per germline, CDR1 MDHEN and CDR2 SYDVKM. The CDR3 sequence is 15 residues long. The CDR3 nucleotides read TGTGCCAGCAGCTTTGGGACTAGCGGGATCTACGAGCAGTACTTC. Its protein product is CASSFGTSGIYEQYF.